This T cell receptor beta chain was sequenced in a study of T cell responses to AZD1222 COVID-19 vaccine. CDR1 is LGHDT and CDR2 is YNNKEL in the germline V gene (reference sequence). The V end was cut by 4 bases, the J end by 8 bases, with 15 bases between. The CDR3 length is 14 residues. The protocol was immunoSEQ multiplex PCR, while the TCRdb copy is restricted to in-frame clones and leaves out a portion. The top ten clones hold 5.5% of a sample with some 140,000 clones, roughly nine tenths of them seen once. The TCR was taken from an adult in good health. The specimen comprised peripheral blood, sampled on day 0 of MenACWY control vaccination. The chain joins TRBV3-1 (or the pseudogene TRBV3-2) to TRBJ2-1; D ambiguous. CDR3 protein: CASSRSTSRDEQFF. The CDR3 nucleotides read TGTGCCAGCAGCCGTTCGACAAGCCGGGATGAGCAGTTCTTC.